This TCR beta chain derives from a study of T cells in Graves' hyperthyroidism and ophthalmopathy. The overall study: The blood sample was taken at first diagnosis, before treatment began.

Patients having uncontrolled infection, another autoimmune disease, pregnancy or lactation were not included. PBMCs were derived from about 10 ml fresh peripheral blood. Amplification yielded TCR beta CDR3 regions, with RNA transcripts as the source. RT-PCR in the first round (using the HTBI primer set) targeted the TCR CDR3. MiXCR was run by TCRdb on the multiplex PCR reads, yielding one entry per CDR3 protein. The sample lists around 340,000 distinct CDR3 sequences, 15% to 20% occurring once. This clonotype was detected a few times. The antigen is not known. This CDR3 region has 15 residues. The V gene's germline CDR1 is MDHEN and CDR2 SYDVKM. V dropped 3 bases and J dropped 0 bases, with 9 bases sitting between them. General study points: Median prediction lead before ophthalmopathy onset was 5 to 7 months with the model.

Specimen: blood. This TCR came from a woman between 45 and 65 years old with Graves' hyperthyroidism. This rearrangement joins TRBV28 to TRBJ1-3; D perhaps matches TRBD1 (5 bases). The CDR3 region has the DNA TGTGCCAGCAGTTTCTGGGGGGACTCTGGAAACACCATATATTTT. Translation: CASSFWGDSGNTIYF.